These 20 T cell receptor beta chains were sequenced from one sample in a study of response to subunit inactivated influenza vaccine. TCRdb re-derived calls from the RT-PCR reads in MiXCR, one entry per CDR3 protein. The sample has about 520,000 distinct CDR3 sequences; about 25% are singletons. The sample was CD4+ T cells sorted from PBMCs, taken 5 days after vaccination. The source of these receptors is a man in his fifties or sixties who received an inactivated influenza vaccine.

The chain joins TRBV5-5 to TRBJ2-1, with 7 positions matching TRBD1. V gave up 0 bases and J gave up 5 bases; unmatched junction bases: 5. This CDR3 has 15 amino acids. Germline lookup yields CDR1 SGHKS and CDR2 YYEKEE (reference sequence). CDR3 amino acids: CASSLDRGPDNEQFF. In DNA form, the CDR3 reads TGTGCCAGCAGCTTGGACAGGGGCCCGGACAATGAGCAGTTCTTC.

This clonotype was detected only a few times. The chain couples TRBV20-1 to TRBJ2-5; D gene uncertain. Deletions cut 8 bases from V and 5 bases from J, with 12 bases between. The CDR3 sequence is 11 residues long. Germline CDR1 reads DFQATT; CDR2 reads SNEGSKA (reference sequence). The CDR3 DNA is TGCAGTCGGCCCGAACTGGAGACCCAGTACTTC. Amino acid sequence: CSRPELETQYF.

This chain joins TRBV7-2 and TRBJ2-1; TRBD1 might be the D (6 bases). Trimming left V 3 bases short and J 7 bases short, with 16 bases between. The CDR3 consists of 15 residues. Germline loops: CDR1 SGHTA, CDR2 FQGNSA. CDR3 sequence: CASSFGTGRRNEQFF. The CDR3 coding sequence is TGTGCCAGCAGCTTCGGTACAGGGAGACGGAATGAGCAGTTCTTC.

The chain joins TRBV4-3 to TRBJ2-1, with TRBD2 matching over 11 bases. With 4 bases clipped from V and 0 bases from J, the junction kept 5 bases outside the gene matches. The CDR3 runs 17 residues. CDR1 is LGHNA, CDR2 YSLEER, per germline. CDR3 region: CASSRLAGNPSYNEQFF. In nucleotides, the CDR3 is TGCGCCAGCAGCCGACTAGCGGGAAACCCCTCCTACAATGAGCAGTTCTTC.

This clonotype was found many times. A read error may account for a junction end that differs from germline. The chain employs TRBV5-1 and TRBJ2-5; the D gene is possibly TRBD1 (5 bases). The germline V gene has CDR1 SGHRS and CDR2 YFSETQ. The CDR3 length is 12 residues. CDR3 in DNA: TGTGCCAGCAGCTTAGCAGGGGAGACCCAGTACTTC. It encodes CASSLAGETQYF. The full variable domain, in which reference TRBV5-1 and TRBJ2-5 provide the parts outside the CDR3, is KAGVTQTPRYLIKTRGQQVTLSCSPISGHRSVSWYQQTPGQGLQFLFEYFSETQRNKGNFPGRFSGRQFSNSRSEMNVSTLELGDSALYLCASSLAGETQYFGPGTRLLVL.

The rearrangement uses TRBV7-8 and TRBJ1-5, with D possibly matching TRBD1 (5 bases). The V end lost 0 bases, the J end lost 2 bases, and 8 bases lay between the germline ends. Per germline, CDR1 SGHVS and CDR2 FQNEAQ. The CDR3 is 15 amino acids. CDR3 nucleotide sequence: TGTGCCAGCAGCTTAGCGGGGGAAGGCAATCAGCCCCAGCATTTT. Its translation: CASSLAGEGNQPQHF.

J is TRBJ1-2 and V is TRBV7-9; no clear D gene. The CDR3 runs to 14 residues. Germline loops: CDR1 SEHNR, CDR2 FQNEAQ (reference sequence). Deletions cut 3 bases from V and 3 bases from J, with 11 bases between. This CDR3 reads CASSFVSSYYGYTF. CDR3 coding DNA: TGTGCCAGCAGCTTTGTCAGTTCCTACTATGGCTACACCTTC.

This clonotype was seen only a few times. This chain joins TRBV20-1 and TRBJ2-1; 9 bases agree with TRBD1. J was trimmed by 0 bases and V by 6 bases; bases with no gene match: 3. Germline V gene data show CDR1 as DFQATT and CDR2 as SNEGSKA (reference sequence). The CDR3 loop spans 14 amino acids. The CDR3 protein is CSATDRGSYNEQFF. CDR3 coding DNA: TGCAGTGCGACGGACAGGGGCTCCTACAATGAGCAGTTCTTC.

The chain couples TRBV27 to TRBJ2-1, with TRBD2 identical over 10 bases. Germline V gene lookup returns CDR1 MNHEY and CDR2 SMNVEV (reference sequence). The trim removed 5 bases at V and 7 bases at J, leaving 8 bases unmatched. The CDR3 consists of 15 residues. The CDR3, as DNA: TGTGCCAGCAGTAGAGAGCGGGAGGGCCGGAATGAGCAGTTCTTC. It translates to CASSREREGRNEQFF.

V usage is TRBV7-2 and J usage is TRBJ2-1, with TRBD2 identical over 12 bases. V was clipped by 0 bases and J by 7 bases; unmatched bases: 4. From germline, CDR1 is SGHTA and CDR2 FQGNSA. This CDR3 is 16 amino acids long. CDR3 amino acids: CASSLALAGGNNEQFF. In DNA, the CDR3 is TGTGCCAGCAGCTTAGCGCTAGCGGGGGGGAATAATGAGCAGTTCTTC.

This clonotype came up a few times. This chain connects TRBV5-5 to TRBJ2-3, with a tentative D call TRBD2 (5 bases). The germline V gene has CDR1 SGHKS and CDR2 YYEKEE (reference sequence). The length of the CDR3 is 15 residues. Trimming shortened V by 2 bases and J by 1 base, and 11 bases separated the two germline ends. CDR3 coding DNA: TGTGCCAGCAGCTTCGAGGGTATGGGCACAGATACGCAGTATTTT. This encodes CASSFEGMGTDTQYF.

This chain uses TRBV7-9 with TRBJ1-2, with D tentatively TRBD1 (5 bases). Per germline, CDR1 SEHNR and CDR2 FQNEAQ (reference sequence). Trimming stripped 2 bases from V and 4 bases from J, with 11 bases between. The CDR3 consists of 14 residues. CDR3 protein: CASSLPDIAYGYTF. CDR3 sequence (DNA): TGTGCCAGCAGCTTACCGGACATCGCCTATGGCTACACCTTC.

Ten or more counts support this clonotype. The V call is TRBV5-1, the J call TRBJ2-7; tentative D call: TRBD1 (6 bases). The CDR3 totals 16 residues. V gave up 2 bases and J gave up 1 base, with 16 bases separating them. Germline-derived CDR1 and CDR2 are SGHRS and YFSETQ. The CDR3 here is CASSFRATGISYEQYF. The CDR3 nucleotides read TGCGCCAGCAGCTTTAGAGCTACAGGGATATCCTACGAGCAGTACTTC.

This clonotype turned up a few times. This chain joins TRBV29-1 and TRBJ2-3; D gene uncertain. The germline V gene encodes CDR1 SQVTM and CDR2 ANQGSEA. V dropped 4 bases and J dropped 4 bases, with 9 bases sitting between them. The CDR3 length is 12 residues. In DNA form, the CDR3 reads TGCAGCGTTGGGTTCCAAGCAGATACGCAGTATTTT. It encodes CSVGFQADTQYF.

This clonotype was seen only a few times. The gene calls are TRBV12-3 or TRBV12-4 and TRBJ2-5, with 10 bases aligning to TRBD1. J lost 3 bases, V lost 3 bases, and 13 bases had no gene match. This CDR3 spans 18 amino acids. CDR3 DNA sequence: TGTGCCAGCAGTTTTTCAGGCGGACAGGGGGGTTTGAAAGAGACCCAGTACTTC. This codes for CASSFSGGQGGLKETQYF.

The sample holds a few counts of this clonotype. The V gene is TRBV29-1, the J gene TRBJ2-7, with D maybe TRBD1 (6 bases). Trimming took off 6 bases at V and 4 bases at J, with 16 bases between the two ends. In germline, CDR1 is SQVTM, CDR2 ANQGSEA. The CDR3 runs to 13 residues. CDR3 in amino acids: CSVTPGDLYEQYF. The DNA for the CDR3 is TGCAGCGTCACCCCAGGGGACCTTTACGAGCAGTACTTC.

This rearrangement joins TRBV27 to TRBJ2-3; 7 positions match TRBD1. CDR3 size: 15 residues. Germline CDR1 reads MNHEY; CDR2 reads SMNVEV (reference sequence). The V and J ends lost 4 bases and 4 bases, in that order; junction bases with no gene match: 8. The CDR3 DNA reads TGTGCCAGCAGTTCGGGACAGTGGGGCCCAGATACGCAGTATTTT. It specifies CASSSGQWGPDTQYF.

V and J are TRBV20-1 and TRBJ2-3; no definite D call. The CDR3 extends over 14 amino acids. Germline CDR1 and CDR2: DFQATT and SNEGSKA (reference sequence). V was cut by 5 bases and J by 1 base, with 13 bases left in between. The CDR3 DNA sequence: TGCAGTGCTCCCACCCCCCTAGGCACAGATACGCAGTATTTT. Encoded protein: CSAPTPLGTDTQYF.

This clonotype was found a few times. The genes are TRBV5-5 and TRBJ1-5; D perhaps matches TRBD1 (5 bases). There are 16 residues in the CDR3. Germline V gene lookup returns CDR1 SGHKS and CDR2 YYEKEE (reference sequence). Trimming took 2 bases from V and 5 from J, leaving 17 bases between them. CDR3 in DNA: TGTGCCAGCAGCTTAGGGTCAGGGAGGACGGATCAGCCCCAGCATTTT. Amino acids: CASSLGSGRTDQPQHF.

The CDR3 nucleotides read TGTGCCAGCAGCCAAGATACAGGGTCGGGGGCCAACGTCCTGACTTTC. This sequence encodes CASSQDTGSGANVLTF. The genes are TRBV4-2 and TRBJ2-6, with D maybe TRBD1 (6 bases). CDR1 is LGHNA, CDR2 YNFKEQ, per germline. V shed 0 bases and J shed 4 bases, with 10 bases lying between them. The CDR3 extends over 16 amino acids.